The clone carrying this T cell receptor beta chain was counted between two and nine times. What it recognizes is unknown. The data derive from a study of T cells in Graves' hyperthyroidism and ophthalmopathy. Study-wide findings and caveats: By a 13 V-J model, ophthalmopathy was set apart from stable hyperthyroidism.

Template material for amplifying TCR beta CDR3 regions consisted of RNA transcripts. HTBI primers were used for first-round RT-PCR of the TCR CDR3. TCRdb re-called the multiplex PCR reads through MiXCR, storing one row per CDR3 protein. This sample has 550,000 to 600,000 distinct CDR3 sequences, with 14% found just once. Specimen: blood. The clonotype was recovered from a woman aged 18 to 35 with Graves' ophthalmopathy.

This CDR3 is CASRVGQGANYEQYF. The DNA for the CDR3 is TGTGCCAGCAGGGTCGGACAGGGTGCTAATTACGAGCAGTACTTC. This chain connects TRBV27 to TRBJ2-7; 8 bases match TRBD1. There are 15 residues in the CDR3. Trimming cost V 6 bases and J 4 bases; bases outside gene matches: 11. In germline, CDR1 is MNHEY, CDR2 SMNVEV (reference sequence).